The 20 T cell receptor beta chains presented below share a single source sample, sequenced in a study of T-cell reconstitution after alpha-beta-depleted transplantation in children. Molecular barcoding with unique molecular identifiers was used for the TCRbeta library. Each CDR3 protein is one row after TCRdb ran MiXCR on the PCR reads. The sample records about 580,000 distinct CDR3 sequences, more than 20% being singletons. The input for sequencing was PBMCs, mostly from graft donor cells, taken 360 days after TCRalphabeta/CD19-depleted stem cell transplant. These receptors all come from a boy in the first two years of life who had a stem cell transplant for acute myeloid leukemia, so the T cells may come from the graft donor.

The genes are TRBV20-1 and TRBJ1-1; 12 nucleotides align to TRBD1. Germline CDR1 and CDR2: DFQATT and SNEGSKA (reference sequence). The CDR3 consists of 16 residues. J was trimmed by 1 base and V by 1 base; bases with no gene match: 4. Here the CDR3 DNA reads TGCAGTGCTAGAGCGGGACAGGGGGCCCCGAACACTGAAGCTTTCTTT. It encodes CSARAGQGAPNTEAFF.

This clonotype was picked up a small number of times. The V gene is TRBV24-1, the J gene TRBJ2-1; 11 bases match TRBD2. Germline loops: CDR1 KGHDR, CDR2 SFDVKD. With 7 bases clipped from V and 9 bases from J, the junction kept 4 bases outside the gene matches. This CDR3 is 13 amino acids long. The CDR3 loop reads CATRGLAAAEQFF. DNA for the CDR3: TGTGCCACCAGGGGACTAGCGGCTGCTGAGCAGTTCTTC.

This clonotype occurred many times. The chain combines TRBV14 with TRBJ1-2; D uncertain. V was clipped by 1 base and J by 8 bases, with 5 bases between them. The CDR3 spans 11 residues. Germline values: CDR1 SGHDN, CDR2 FVKESK. The CDR3 nucleotides read TGTGCCAGCAGCCAAGGGATGGGCTACACCTTC. Translating gives CASSQGMGYTF.

This clonotype was seen a few times. V usage is TRBV20-1 and J usage is TRBJ2-1; D is unresolved. V shed 0 bases and J shed 5 bases, with 17 bases lying between them. The CDR3 covers 16 residues. Germline loops: CDR1 DFQATT, CDR2 SNEGSKA (reference sequence). The CDR3 sequence: CSAREPARAEDNEQFF. The CDR3, as DNA: TGCAGTGCTAGAGAGCCTGCTCGGGCCGAAGACAATGAGCAGTTCTTC.

Many counts were recorded for this clonotype. The CDR3: CASSFGSLTRGNEQFF. In nucleotides, the CDR3 is TGCGCCAGCAGCTTTGGTTCCTTAACACGTGGGAATGAGCAGTTCTTC. The V gene is TRBV5-1, the J gene TRBJ2-1; no definite D call. Germline CDR1 SGHRS, CDR2 YFSETQ. The CDR3 runs 16 residues. The V gene lost 2 bases and the J gene lost 7 bases, with 19 bases spanning the gap.

There are a few counts of this clonotype. This chain connects TRBV20-1 to TRBJ1-5; 7 bases map to TRBD1. The J segment lost 1 base and the V segment lost 0 bases, leaving 12 bases of the junction unmatched. The CDR3 is 18 residues long. Germline assignment: CDR1 DFQATT and CDR2 SNEGSKA (reference sequence). CDR3 amino acids: CSARDDRVLYRSNQPQHF. Written as DNA, the CDR3 is TGCAGTGCTAGAGACGACAGGGTTTTGTATAGGAGCAATCAGCCCCAGCATTTT.

There are many counts of this clonotype. The chain carries TRBV27 and TRBJ2-1, with 9 positions matching TRBD2. The ends lost 3 bases at V and 7 bases at J; junction bases unmatched: 10. The length of the CDR3 is 16 residues. Germline CDR1 is MNHEY and CDR2 is SMNVEV (reference sequence). The CDR3, as DNA: TGTGCCAGCAGTTTCAGGGGCGGGGGGGCCGATAATGAGCAGTTCTTC. It specifies CASSFRGGGADNEQFF.

This clonotype was detected a few times. CDR3: CSARDRGYSTDTQYF. Here the CDR3 DNA reads TGCAGTGCTAGAGACCGAGGCTATAGCACAGATACGCAGTATTTT. V usage is TRBV20-1 and J usage is TRBJ2-3; D not certain. Germline V gene lookup returns CDR1 DFQATT and CDR2 SNEGSKA (reference sequence). With 0 bases removed from V and 0 bases from J, the gap between germline ends came to 10 bases. The CDR3 consists of 15 residues.

This clonotype occurred many times. The gene calls are TRBV7-2 and TRBJ2-3; 7 nucleotides agree with TRBD2. CDR1 and CDR2 (germline): SGHTA, FQGNSA. CDR3 size: 14 residues. V gave up 4 bases and J gave up 1 base; unmatched junction bases: 2. CDR3 nucleotides: TGTGCCAGCAGCTGGGCGGGAGGCACAGATACGCAGTATTTT. Amino acids: CASSWAGGTDTQYF.

There are a few counts of this clonotype. CDR3 protein: CASSPGGRSEKLFF. The CDR3 DNA follows: TGTGCCAGCAGCCCGGGGGGGCGAAGTGAAAAACTGTTTTTT. The V call is TRBV7-2, the J call TRBJ1-4; D possibly corresponds to TRBD1 (6 bases). The CDR3 is 14 amino acids. The V end was cut by 5 bases, the J end by 7 bases, with 14 bases between. In germline, CDR1 is SGHTA, CDR2 FQGNSA.

This clonotype has only a few counts. The rearrangement uses TRBV6-5 and TRBJ2-1; D ambiguous. The CDR3 covers 12 residues. V lost 4 bases to trimming and J lost 10 bases, with 11 bases between them. Germline CDR1 is MNHEY and CDR2 is SVGAGI. The CDR3 sequence is CASSFPSEEQFF. CDR3 sequence (DNA): TGTGCCAGCAGTTTTCCTTCAGAGGAGCAGTTCTTC.

The chain is built from TRBV4-2 and TRBJ2-2; 9 bases agree with TRBD1. Losses at the gene ends were 10 bases for V and 4 bases for J; bases not matched to a gene: 13. Per the germline V gene, CDR1 is LGHNA and CDR2 is YNFKEQ. CDR3 length: 16 amino acids. The CDR3 here is CATMGDLTGGTGELFF. CDR3 sequence (DNA): TGTGCCACCATGGGGGATTTGACAGGGGGCACCGGGGAGCTGTTTTTT.

This chain links TRBV5-1 with TRBJ2-1, with TRBD1 identical over 8 bases. Germline CDR1 reads SGHRS; CDR2 reads YFSETQ. The CDR3 loop spans 15 amino acids. Trimming removed 3 bases from V and 5 bases from J; junction bases left unmatched: 7. CDR3 sequence: CASSYYLDRDNEQFF. DNA of the CDR3: TGCGCCAGCAGCTACTATCTGGACAGGGACAATGAGCAGTTCTTC.

This clonotype occurred a few times. CDR3 region: CASRGSASGGHEQFF. In DNA form, the CDR3 reads TGTGCCAGCAGGGGGTCGGCTAGCGGGGGTCATGAGCAGTTCTTC. J is TRBJ2-1 and V is TRBV9, with TRBD2 matching over 10 bases. Germline V gene lookup returns CDR1 SGDLS and CDR2 YYNGEE. V was clipped by 5 bases and J by 8 bases; unmatched bases: 10. The CDR3 covers 15 residues.

This clonotype was seen only a few times. This chain uses TRBV19 with TRBJ1-6; D gene uncertain. Per the germline V gene, CDR1 is LNHDA and CDR2 is SQIVND (reference sequence). This CDR3 comprises 14 residues. V shed 3 bases and J shed 10 bases, with 13 bases lying between them. Here the CDR3 reads CASSIGLYGSPLHF. CDR3 nucleotide sequence: TGTGCCAGTAGTATTGGACTCTATGGATCACCCCTCCACTTT.

This chain links TRBV29-1 with TRBJ1-2, with D possibly matching TRBD1 (5 bases). The V gene's germline CDR1 is SQVTM and CDR2 ANQGSEA. V was cut by 7 bases and J by 7 bases, with 22 bases left in between. The CDR3 runs to 14 residues. Here the CDR3 reads CSAPVRGMAGGYTF. The CDR3 DNA follows: TGCAGCGCCCCTGTCCGGGGGATGGCCGGTGGCTACACCTTC.

The chain is built from TRBV24-1 and TRBJ2-7; 7 bases are shared with TRBD1. Losses at the gene ends were 5 bases for V and 1 base for J; bases not matched to a gene: 1. The germline V gene has CDR1 KGHDR and CDR2 SFDVKD. The CDR3 consists of 13 residues. This chain's CDR3 is CATSGDSSYEQYF. Written as DNA, the CDR3 is TGTGCCACCAGTGGGGACAGTTCCTACGAGCAGTACTTC.

The chain couples TRBV20-1 to TRBJ2-7; TRBD1 agrees at 7 bases. The CDR3 totals 15 residues. From germline, CDR1 is DFQATT and CDR2 SNEGSKA (reference sequence). Trimming at V came to 5 bases and at J to 2 bases, leaving 12 bases not matched to a gene. The CDR3, as DNA: TGCAGTGCTGAGGCCCGCTCTCAGGGGGCCTACGAGCAGTACTTC. Protein sequence: CSAEARSQGAYEQYF.

V and J are TRBV6-5 and TRBJ2-7; 8 bases match TRBD2. With V trimmed by 4 bases and J by 5 bases, 10 bases remained unmatched. The CDR3 consists of 15 residues. Germline loops: CDR1 MNHEY, CDR2 SVGAGI. CDR3 sequence reads: CASSFPGLGFHEQYF. The CDR3 DNA reads TGTGCCAGCAGTTTTCCGGGACTAGGTTTCCACGAGCAGTACTTC.

At least ten counts were recorded for this clonotype. The chain recombines TRBV6-2 or TRBV6-3 with TRBJ2-1, with D unresolved. CDR3 length: 14 amino acids. Germline V CDR1 and CDR2: MNHEY, SVGEGT. Trimming left V 0 bases short and J 0 bases short, with 3 bases between. CDR3 amino acids: CASSYSSSYNEQFF. CDR3 bases: TGTGCCAGCAGTTACTCGAGCTCCTACAATGAGCAGTTCTTC.